This T cell receptor beta chain was observed in a study of T cell responses to AZD1222 COVID-19 vaccine listed by TCRdb under 2021. In the study overall: Because spike-specific TCR depth and breadth did not differ between the two schedules, AZD1222 recipients who got a second dose at roughly 4 weeks were pooled with those who got a second dose at roughly 12 weeks. TCR sequencing covered some 250 trial participants: 200 to 220 given two doses of AZD1222 and approximately 25 given two doses of MenACWY control vaccine. Enrollment into the trials was organized by age into subgroups of 18-55, 56-69 and 70-plus years, and those subgroups contained approximately 160, 26 and 62 TCR-sequenced participants, respectively. Beyond this particular receptor, the publication reports: Conclusions about previously exposed vaccinees are limited because only a handful of AZD1222 recipients were SARS-CoV-2 seropositive at baseline. Because no day 14 peak-response samples were available, the repertoires could be characterized only after the peak T cell response. The whole spike protein was spanned by vaccine-associated CD4 TCRs, and dominant responses were seen in regions 160-218 and 743-854. Participants were mostly white British, with more females than males. The authors suggested clonal diversity may have been underestimated. Reportedly, close to half of the unique spike-specific TCRs recognized epitopes lying outside the regions that are mutated in the B.1.351 and B.1.1.7 variants. A significant rise in spike-specific TCR breadth and depth was observed after two AZD1222 doses relative to day 0 and relative to MenACWY recipients. In the small 56-69-year group, the increase in depth fell short of significance, most likely because of low power.

The CDR3 regions of human TCRbeta chains were analyzed by immunosequencing. As for the original processing: Repertoire TCRs were matched against a reference library of SARS-CoV-2-specific TCRs generated with the MIRA antigen-specificity platform. Breadth meant the fraction of unique TCRs that were SARS-CoV-2-associated, whereas depth meant the fraction of total T cells that were SARS-CoV-2-associated. Using the MIRA data, each spike-specific TCR was assigned both to the spike region to which the TCR was reactive and to a CD4 or CD8 class. Log10-transformed breadth and depth values were compared by one-way ANOVA with Sidak's multiple comparisons tests. TCRdb provides this immuneACCESS table in a form limited to in-frame rearrangements. Some clones are lacking; in checked studies, under half of them reflect an unresolved V gene, and why the rest are absent is not known. V, J and clone size are taken as reported in that table, and D and trimming were inferred from the DNA itself. Within this sample are roughly 120,000 clones, with roughly 90% of them counted one time only. Clones ranked in the top ten supply over 2.5% of the sample.

Explained via the paper, the time point label denotes: baseline before first vaccination. Vaccinee samples came from UK trials COV001 and COV002, including a single-blind randomized controlled phase 2/3 trial of AZD1222 (ChAdOx1 nCoV-19) in healthy adults. Trial participant PBMC samples were collected at day 0 and day 28 after the second dose for TCRbeta chain sequencing. About this clone itself: This receptor's antigen is unknown. No base quality information exists; no much larger clone differs at one position.

Material: peripheral blood, obtained on day 0 of AZD1222 vaccination. The clonotype was recovered from an adult in good health.

The CDR3 reads as follows: CAWRGTRGADTQYF. The DNA sequence is given as TGTGCCTGGAGGGGGACTAGGGGCGCAGATACGCAGTATTTT. The chain is assembled from TRBV30 and TRBJ2-3; 8 bases in the junction line up with TRBD2. CDR1 and CDR2 were assigned from the germline V gene (reference sequence) as GTSNPN and SVGIG. The V end gives up 3 bases and the J end 4 bases, leaving 6 bases in the junction not matched to a gene. Taken from cysteine to phenylalanine, the CDR3 has 14 residues. Only the CDR3 portion is preserved as DNA: 42 bases, with reading frame beginning at the first base.